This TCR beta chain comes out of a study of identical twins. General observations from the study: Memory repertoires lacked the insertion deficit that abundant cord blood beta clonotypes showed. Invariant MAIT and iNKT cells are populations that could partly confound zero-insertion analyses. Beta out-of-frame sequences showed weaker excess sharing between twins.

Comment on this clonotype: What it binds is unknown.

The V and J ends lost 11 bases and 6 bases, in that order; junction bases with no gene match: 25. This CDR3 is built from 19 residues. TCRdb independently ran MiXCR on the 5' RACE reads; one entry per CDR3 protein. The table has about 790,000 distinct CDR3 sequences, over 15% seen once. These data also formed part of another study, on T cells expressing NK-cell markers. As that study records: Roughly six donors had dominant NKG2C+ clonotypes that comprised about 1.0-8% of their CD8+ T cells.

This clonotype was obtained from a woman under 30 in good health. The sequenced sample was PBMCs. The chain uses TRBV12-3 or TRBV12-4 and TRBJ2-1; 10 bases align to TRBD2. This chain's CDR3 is CAFSFPSGRQGGWGNEQFF. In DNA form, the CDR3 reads TGTGCCTTCAGTTTTCCTAGCGGGAGACAAGGGGGGTGGGGCAATGAGCAGTTCTTC.